These T cell receptor beta chains were read from a single sample in a study of T cell responses to AZD1222 COVID-19 vaccine. The table came from immunoSEQ multiplex PCR; TCRdb's copy has only in-frame clones and leaves some out. This table has roughly 200,000 clones, roughly 91% appearing once. Material: peripheral blood, obtained on day 0 of MenACWY control vaccination. The receptors derive from an adult in good health. The CDR3 runs from the conserved cysteine through the conserved F or W. D genes are given only for firm matches. The size field is filled for only some rows; it gives once, few, many or a size class.

j_call	clone_size	v_call	d_call	cdr3_nt	cdr3_aa
TRBJ1-6	.	TRBV5-6	.	TGTGCCAGCAGCTTGAGGAGACACGGGAGGGGTTTTTCACCCCTCCACTTT	CASSLRRHGRGFSPLHF
TRBJ1-1	.	TRBV4-2	.	TGTGCCAGCAGCCCCCTTTCTAATGCTATTGAAGCTTTCTTT	CASSPLSNAIEAFF
TRBJ2-3	.	TRBV30	.	TGTGCCTGGGCCTTTTGGAGGGGGGCTGGCACAGATACGCAGTATTTT	CAWAFWRGAGTDTQYF
TRBJ1-4	.	TRBV5-1	.	TGCGCCAGCAGCTCGGGGGGGTATACAAATGAAAAACTGTTTTTT	CASSSGGYTNEKLFF
TRBJ2-7	.	TRBV28	.	TGTGCCAGCAGTTTGGGAGGCTACGAGCAGTACTTC	CASSLGGYEQYF
TRBJ2-1	.	TRBV19	TRBD2	TGTGCCAGTAGTACCACTAGCGGGGGGCGTAATGAGCAGTTCTTC	CASSTTSGGRNEQFF
TRBJ2-1	once	TRBV15	.	TGTGCCACCAGCATTGGGCCCCGGGCCGAGCAGTTCTTC	CATSIGPRAEQFF
TRBJ1-1	.	TRBV3-1/TRBV3-2	.	TGTGCCAGCAAACGGCGCCCAGCTGGGGACACTGAAGCTTTCTTT	CASKRRPAGDTEAFF
TRBJ2-3	.	TRBV7-6	TRBD2	TGTGCCAGCATCCTAACTAGCGGGGGCACAGATACGCAGTATTTT	CASILTSGGTDTQYF
TRBJ2-3	.	TRBV5-1	TRBD2	TGCGCCAGCGGAGAGACTAGCGGGGGGGCAGGTACGCAGTATTTT	CASGETSGGAGTQYF
TRBJ1-6	.	TRBV27	TRBD1	TGTGCCAGCAGTCCGACAGGGATGACCTATAATTCACCCCTCCACTTT	CASSPTGMTYNSPLHF
TRBJ2-7	.	TRBV15	TRBD2	TGTGCCACCAGCAGAGGCCGGGGGGGGCAGTACGAGCAGTACTTC	CATSRGRGGQYEQYF
TRBJ2-1	.	TRBV28	.	TGTGCCAGCAGGCTTGCATCGCCTTCATACAATGAGCAGTTCTTC	CASRLASPSYNEQFF
TRBJ2-3	.	TRBV28	TRBD2	TGTGCCAGCATCTCCGGAGCGGGGCTTACCTCTAGCACAGATACGCAGTATTTT	CASISGAGLTSSTDTQYF
TRBJ1-2	.	TRBV6-5	TRBD1	TGTGCCAGCACCCCCGGGACAGGGCCAGTCGGCTACACCTTC	CASTPGTGPVGYTF
TRBJ1-5	.	TRBV30	.	TGTGCCTGGAGAGGACCAGGGGTTGGTCAGCCCCAGCATTTT	CAWRGPGVGQPQHF
TRBJ2-5	.	TRBV10-1	TRBD2	TGCGCCAGCAGCACCGGACTAGCGCCACAAGAGACCCAGTACTTC	CASSTGLAPQETQYF
TRBJ1-1	.	TRBV18	TRBD1	TGTGCCAGCTCGCGGACAGGAGTCGACACTGAAGCTTTCTTT	CASSRTGVDTEAFF
TRBJ1-3	.	TRBV20-1	.	TGCAGTGCTAGTCCAGGGTTTGGTAACACCATATATTTT	CSASPGFGNTIYF
TRBJ1-6	.	TRBV7-9	TRBD1	TGTGCCAGCAGCGGTGGACAGGGGGTTTCACCCCTCCACTTT	CASSGGQGVSPLHF
TRBJ2-5	.	TRBV20-1	.	TGCAGTGCTAGAGAGAAGACCCAGTACTTC	CSAREKTQYF
TRBJ2-5	.	TRBV4-1	.	TGCGCCAGCAGCCCCGGGGCCACAGGACAAGAGACCCAGTACTTC	CASSPGATGQETQYF
TRBJ2-2	.	TRBV7-9	.	TGTGCCAGCAGCTTACTGGGGGATGCGTCAACCGGGGAGCTGTTTTTT	CASSLLGDASTGELFF
TRBJ1-4	.	TRBV19	.	TGTGCCAGTAGTATACGAGGCATAGCAACTAATGAAAAACTGTTTTTT	CASSIRGIATNEKLFF
TRBJ1-1	.	TRBV11-3	TRBD1	TGTGCCAGCAGCCCAGGGGGCAGGGAGAACACTGAAGCTTTCTTT	CASSPGGRENTEAFF
TRBJ2-7	.	TRBV7-2	.	TGTGCCAGCAGCTTAGAAACAAGGCCTTCCTACGAGCAGTACTTC	CASSLETRPSYEQYF
TRBJ1-5	.	TRBV5-1	.	TGCGCCAGCAGCTCCGCGAATCAGCCCCAGCATTTT	CASSSANQPQHF
TRBJ2-3	.	TRBV18	TRBD2	TGTGCCAGCTCACCTCTTCCACCAACTAGCGGGGGGCCCACAGATACGCAGTATTTT	CASSPLPPTSGGPTDTQYF
TRBJ1-2	.	TRBV27	.	TGTGCCAGCAGTCCCAGACGGACGGATATCTATGGCTACACCTTC	CASSPRRTDIYGYTF
TRBJ2-1	.	TRBV5-1	.	TGCGCCAGCAGCTTACCGCAGCTCAATGAGCAGTTCTTC	CASSLPQLNEQFF
TRBJ2-7	.	TRBV7-6	TRBD1	TGTGCCAGCAGCGGTGGACAGGGAGTCTACGAGCAGTACTTC	CASSGGQGVYEQYF
TRBJ2-5	once	TRBV7-9	.	TGTGCCGGGGCGCATGGCCTCAACCAAGAGACCCAGTACTTC	CAGAHGLNQETQYF
TRBJ2-2	.	TRBV7-2	TRBD2	TGTGCCAGCAGCATGGGACTAGCGGGGGGGCCTGACGGGGAGCTGTTTTTT	CASSMGLAGGPDGELFF
TRBJ2-7	once	TRBV10-2	TRBD2	TGCGCCAGCACTCCGCCGGGACTAGCGGGAGCGTGGCAGTACTTC	CASTPPGLAGAWQYF
TRBJ1-5	.	TRBV6-5	.	TGTGCCAGCACTAAGGGTGTTAGTCAGCAGCCCCAGCATTTT	CASTKGVSQQPQHF
TRBJ2-5	.	TRBV2	TRBD2	TGTGCCAGCAGTGACCTAGCGGGCGGATGGGAGACCCAGTACTTC	CASSDLAGGWETQYF
TRBJ1-5	.	TRBV19	.	TGTGCCAGTAGTCTACGACAGAATAGCAATCAGCCCCAGCATTTT	CASSLRQNSNQPQHF
TRBJ1-5	.	TRBV7-8	.	TGTGCCAGCAGCCTAGTGGGGGGGGCTAGCAATCAGCCCCAGCATTTT	CASSLVGGASNQPQHF
TRBJ2-6	.	TRBV7-2	.	TGTGCCAGCAGCACCTCACGGAGTGGTGGGGCCAACGTCCTGACTTTC	CASSTSRSGGANVLTF
TRBJ2-1	.	TRBV5-1	.	TGCGCCAGCAGCTCTACCGGGACGGCCAACTACAATGAGCAGTTCTTC	CASSSTGTANYNEQFF
TRBJ1-1	.	TRBV6-6	.	TGTGCCAGCAGTTCAACCAGGCAGAACACTGAAGCTTTCTTT	CASSSTRQNTEAFF
TRBJ1-5	.	TRBV30	.	TGTGCCTGGAGTCTTCACTCAGATCAGCCCCAGCATTTT	CAWSLHSDQPQHF
TRBJ1-5	.	TRBV4-1	.	TGCGCCAGCAGCCAGCTCATAAATCAGCCCCAGCATTTT	CASSQLINQPQHF
TRBJ2-2	once	TRBV6-5	.	TGTGCCAGCAGTTACTCCGGACCCGGGGAGCTGTTTTTT	CASSYSGPGELFF
TRBJ1-2	few	TRBV21-1	.	TGTGCCAGCGGGGGGACAGACTCTAACTATGGCTACACCTTC	CASGGTDSNYGYTF
TRBJ2-5	.	TRBV28	.	TGTGCCAGCAGTTTGGGGCGGCCTACCCAGTACTTC	CASSLGRPTQYF
TRBJ2-3	.	TRBV7-9	.	TGTGCCAGCAGCTTAGGGGACGGCCCGGGGCAGTATTTT	CASSLGDGPGQYF
TRBJ1-5	.	TRBV30	.	TGTGCCTGGAGTAGGGGCCAAGGGTACAATCAGCCCCAGCATTTT	CAWSRGQGYNQPQHF
TRBJ1-5	.	TRBV28	TRBD1	TGTGCCAGCATGACACAGGGGGCGTTCGGCAATCAGCCCCAGCATTTT	CASMTQGAFGNQPQHF
TRBJ1-2	.	TRBV6-1	TRBD1	TGTGCCAGCAGTGAAGAGGCAGGGGGAGGGCGAGGCTACACCTTC	CASSEEAGGGRGYTF
TRBJ2-7	.	TRBV18	TRBD1	TGTGCCAGCTCACCTCCGGGACAGGGACTTTACGAGCAGTACTTC	CASSPPGQGLYEQYF
TRBJ1-3	once	TRBV3-1/TRBV3-2	TRBD1	TGTGCCAGCAGCCAGGTATATCGCGACAGGGTCTCTGGAAACACCATATATTTT	CASSQVYRDRVSGNTIYF
TRBJ2-7	.	TRBV3-1/TRBV3-2	.	TGTGCCAGCAGCCAGGTCACCTACGAGCAGTACTTC	CASSQVTYEQYF
TRBJ1-1	.	TRBV7-3	TRBD1	TGTGCCAGCAGCCAGGGGGCGCGGGCTGAAGCTTTCTTT	CASSQGARAEAFF
TRBJ1-2	few	TRBV3-1/TRBV3-2	.	TGTGCCAGCAGCCCCCTAGAAAAGGGTGGCTACACCTTC	CASSPLEKGGYTF
TRBJ2-2	.	TRBV4-1	.	TGCGCCAGCAGCCAAGTAGAGACCGGGGAGCTGTTTTTT	CASSQVETGELFF